The table lists the clone carrying this T cell receptor (beta chain) with a count of one. V was trimmed by 0 bases and J by 0 bases, leaving 17 bases between them. Germline CDR1 reads GTSNPN; CDR2 reads SVGIG (reference sequence). The CDR3 totals 17 residues. The sample originates from a study of OX40 agonist ivuxolimab in advanced cancers. The repertoire was sequenced with immunoSEQ multiplex PCR; TCRdb's copy has only in-frame clones and lacks some. Of tens of thousands of clones listed, 90% to 95% are singletons. The sequences come from CD4+ or CD8+ T cells sorted from blood, collected in a trial of the OX40 agonist ivuxolimab. The chain combines TRBV30 with TRBJ2-5; tentatively, D is TRBD2 (7 bases). The sequence was collected from an adult with an advanced solid tumor such as melanoma, head and neck, liver or kidney cancer. CDR3: CAWSVLGTGGYQETQYF. CDR3 DNA sequence: TGTGCCTGGAGTGTACTGGGGACGGGGGGCTACCAAGAGACCCAGTACTTC.